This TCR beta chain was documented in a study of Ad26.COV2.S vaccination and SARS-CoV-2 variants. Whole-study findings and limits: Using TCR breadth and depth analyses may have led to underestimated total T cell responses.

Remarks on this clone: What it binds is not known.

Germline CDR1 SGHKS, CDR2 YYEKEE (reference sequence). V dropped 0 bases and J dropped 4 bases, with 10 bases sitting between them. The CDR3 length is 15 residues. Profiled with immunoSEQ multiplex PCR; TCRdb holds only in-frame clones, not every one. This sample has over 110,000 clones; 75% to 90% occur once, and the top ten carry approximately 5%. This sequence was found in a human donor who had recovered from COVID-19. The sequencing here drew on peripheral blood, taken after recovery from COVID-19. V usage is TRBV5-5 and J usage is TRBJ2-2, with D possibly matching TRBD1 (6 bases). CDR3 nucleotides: TGTGCCAGCAGCTTGGCCCAGGGGCGCACCGGGGAGCTGTTTTTT. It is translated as CASSLAQGRTGELFF.